One sample yielded the 14 T cell receptor beta chains listed below, sequenced in a study of shared clonotypes between healthy human individuals. TCRdb's table, derived via immunoSEQ multiplex PCR, lists solely in-frame clones and lacks some. This sample has millions of clones, with 85% to 95% found just once. As defined, naive CD8 cells were CD45RO-negative and positively selected for CCR7, with terminally differentiated effector memory CD45RA+ cells excluded. The sequenced sample consisted of naive CD8+ T cells from PBMCs. These receptors all stem from a man younger than 35 in good health. Some clones in this sample may be carry-over from other donors' samples.

The chain links TRBV9 to TRBJ2-1; D may correspond to TRBD1 or TRBD2 (5 bases each). Germline CDR1 and CDR2: SGDLS and YYNGEE. Trimming left V 4 bases short and J 0 bases short, with 14 bases between. The CDR3 consists of 16 residues. The CDR3: CASSIRVGTSYNEQFF. For the CDR3, the DNA is TGTGCCAGCAGCATCAGGGTCGGGACCTCCTACAATGAGCAGTTCTTC.

This chain connects TRBV7-9 to TRBJ2-3, with 10 bases matching TRBD2. The CDR3 length is 16 residues. Germline V CDR1 and CDR2: SEHNR, FQNEAQ (reference sequence). V lost 5 bases and J lost 3; bases outside the gene matches: 8. The CDR3 here is CASSTLGTSVTDTQYF. The CDR3 DNA reads as TGTGCCAGCAGCACCCTGGGGACTAGCGTGACAGATACGCAGTATTTT.

This clone was found once. This chain joins TRBV10-1 and TRBJ1-1, with unresolved D. Germline lookup yields CDR1 WNHNN and CDR2 SYGVQD (reference sequence). CDR3 size: 15 residues. Deletions cut 2 bases from V and 1 base from J, with 11 bases between. CDR3 region: CASSEERATNTEAFF. In DNA form, the CDR3 reads TGCGCCAGCAGTGAGGAACGGGCCACGAACACTGAAGCTTTCTTT.

This chain connects TRBV4-3 to TRBJ2-1; 8 positions match TRBD2. The CDR3 spans 15 residues. Germline trimming cut 4 bases from V and 4 bases from J; bases unmatched to any gene: 6. Germline CDR1 reads LGHNA; CDR2 reads YSLEER. CDR3 region: CASSRGSGIYNEQFF. The DNA of the CDR3 is TGCGCCAGCAGCCGCGGTAGCGGGATATACAATGAGCAGTTCTTC.

The gene calls are TRBV7-2 and TRBJ1-1, with TRBD1 identical over 8 bases. With 7 bases clipped from V and 10 bases from J, the junction kept 8 bases outside the gene matches. CDR3 length: 12 residues. Per germline, CDR1 SGHTA and CDR2 FQGNSA. CDR3 protein: CASMPGQGRAFF. In DNA, the CDR3 is TGTGCCAGCATGCCAGGACAGGGTCGAGCTTTCTTT.

The gene calls are TRBV9 and TRBJ1-2, with TRBD1 as a possible D gene (6 bases). V dropped 4 bases and J dropped 4 bases, with 14 bases sitting between them. The CDR3 has 14 amino acids. Germline assignment: CDR1 SGDLS and CDR2 YYNGEE. CDR3 protein: CASSPYRDTYGYTF. CDR3 bases: TGTGCCAGCAGCCCTTACAGGGATACCTATGGCTACACCTTC.

This sequence joins TRBV28 and TRBJ1-1, with D tentatively TRBD1 (5 bases). Germline loops: CDR1 MDHEN, CDR2 SYDVKM. This CDR3 comprises 14 residues. V was trimmed by 8 bases and J by 5 bases, leaving 18 bases between them. CDR3: CASYSRGGWTEAFF. CDR3 DNA sequence: TGTGCCAGCTATAGCCGGGGCGGATGGACTGAAGCTTTCTTT.

The rearrangement uses TRBV5-6 and TRBJ2-7; 7 nucleotides agree with TRBD1. CDR3 length: 17 amino acids. Trimming removed 2 bases from V and 2 bases from J; junction bases left unmatched: 13. CDR1 is SGHDT, CDR2 YYEEEE, per germline. For the CDR3, the DNA is TGTGCCAGCAGCTTCTCTTCCTACGGGACAGTGGCCTACGAGCAGTACTTC. This codes for CASSFSSYGTVAYEQYF.

A word on this clone: This sample also contains other DNA sequences that code for the same CDR3. V usage is TRBV4-3 and J usage is TRBJ2-7; possible D gene TRBD1, 6 bases. CDR1 and CDR2 from the germline V gene are LGHNA and YSLEER. The V end lost 0 bases, the J end lost 2 bases, and 8 bases lay between the germline ends. The CDR3 has 14 amino acids. The CDR3 loop is CASSQDRGTYEQYF. Written as DNA, the CDR3 is TGCGCCAGCAGCCAAGACAGGGGAACCTACGAGCAGTACTTC.

The J gene is TRBJ1-1, the V gene TRBV4-3, with TRBD1 identical over 7 bases. This CDR3 contains 17 residues. Looked up from germline, CDR1 is LGHNA and CDR2 is YSLEER. Losses at the gene ends were 0 bases for V and 1 base for J; bases not matched to a gene: 8. DNA for the CDR3: TGCGCCAGCAGCCAAGATTGGAGGGGGCGCGGGAACACTGAAGCTTTCTTT. Amino acid sequence: CASSQDWRGRGNTEAFF.

The chain couples TRBV28 to TRBJ2-2; no clear D gene. V gave up 6 bases and J gave up 9 bases, with 14 bases separating them. The V gene's germline CDR1 is MDHEN and CDR2 SYDVKM. CDR3 length: 13 residues. CDR3 residues: CASRGIPERELFF. In nucleotides, the CDR3 is TGTGCCAGCAGGGGGATCCCTGAGAGGGAGCTGTTTTTT. The whole variable domain, filled in from reference TRBV28 and TRBJ2-2, reads DVKVTQSSRYLVKRTGEKVFLECVQDMDHENMFWYRQDPGLGLRLIYFSYDVKMKEKGDIPEGYSVSREKKERFSLILESASTNQTSMYLCASRGIPERELFFGEGSRLTVL.

V gene TRBV4-1 combines with J gene TRBJ1-3; D gene ambiguous. Germline loops: CDR1 MGHRA, CDR2 YSYEKL. Between the trimmed V and J ends, which lost 7 bases and 0 bases, there was a span of 16 bases. This CDR3 is 16 amino acids long. The CDR3 sequence is CASTPGARTSGNTIYF. The CDR3 nucleotides are TGCGCCAGCACCCCTGGCGCCAGGACCTCTGGAAACACCATATATTTT.

The table lists this clone with a count of one. The chain carries TRBV5-1 and TRBJ2-1; TRBD2 might be the D (5 bases). The CDR3 length is 18 residues. Deletions cut 2 bases from V and 3 bases from J, with 21 bases between. In germline, CDR1 is SGHRS, CDR2 YFSETQ. CDR3 sequence (DNA): TGCGCCAGCAGCTTAGGCGGGTGGAAGGCTTCGAGCTACAATGAGCAGTTCTTC. Protein product: CASSLGGWKASSYNEQFF. The variable domain in full, with the rest retrieved from reference TRBV5-1 and TRBJ2-1, is KAGVTQTPRYLIKTRGQQVTLSCSPISGHRSVSWYQQTPGQGLQFLFEYFSETQRNKGNFPGRFSGRQFSNSRSEMNVSTLELGDSALYLCASSLGGWKASSYNEQFFGPGTRLTVL.

This chain uses TRBV6-5 with TRBJ2-5; 7 bases are a match to TRBD1. The CDR3 has 14 amino acids. The germline V gene has CDR1 MNHEY and CDR2 SVGAGI. With V trimmed by 4 bases and J by 2 bases, 4 bases remained unmatched. The CDR3: CASSLRGRQETQYF. CDR3 bases: TGTGCCAGCAGTTTAAGGGGGCGGCAAGAGACCCAGTACTTC.